The present TCR beta chain was sequenced within a study of metastatic and nonmetastatic thyroid tumors. Overall study: Across peripheral blood and tumor or nodule tissue samples taken from malignant and benign thyroid patients, the repertoires were compared with one another. Broader study findings: Compared with benign nodules, malignant thyroid tumors were reported to have significantly higher TCR beta diversity in both blood and tumor.

The CDR3 contains 12 residues. Germline V lookup: CDR1 LNHDA, CDR2 SQIVND (reference sequence). The ends were cut back, 5 bases at V and 3 bases at J, with 8 bases in the middle. In the study's own analysis: Clinicopathological groups supplied CDR3 differences that were used to build a distant-metastasis classifier for papillary thyroid cancer. MiXCR re-clonotyped the PCR reads for TCRdb. V and J calls and clone size were set by TCRdb, not the authors. This sample carries 3,000 to 4,000 clones, 36% of them seen once, and the ten largest clones take approximately 19%. This clone was recorded a few times. What it binds is unknown. All patients were untreated before thyroid surgery.

This TCR was sampled from a female donor with papillary thyroid cancer or a benign thyroid nodule (not recorded which). Some clones in this sample may be carry-over from other donors' samples. The J gene is TRBJ2-7, the V gene TRBV19; D gene ambiguous. Specimen: adjacent normal tissue. CDR3 region: CASSEDGYEQYF. The CDR3 coding sequence is TGTGCCAGTAGTGAGGACGGCTACGAGCAGTACTTC. Based on the CDR3 plus reference TRBV19 and TRBJ2-7, the full variable domain is DGGITQSPKYLFRKEGQNVTLSCEQNLNHDAMYWYRQDPGQGLRLIYYSQIVNDFQKGDIAEGYSVSREKKESFPLTVTSAQKNPTAFYLCASSEDGYEQYFGPGTRLTVT.